Listed below are T cell receptor beta chains from one sample, sequenced in a study of PD-1 blockade in classical Hodgkin lymphoma. Libraries were prepared by immunoSEQ multiplex PCR; TCRdb keeps only in-frame clonotypes and omits some of them. The repertoire has fewer than 100,000 clones, roughly 90% of them found once; the top ten carry 2.5% to 3%. The sequences come from peripheral blood mononuclear cells (PBMCs), collected at baseline. The origin of the receptors is a human donor with classical Hodgkin lymphoma. CDR3s include the opening cysteine and the closing phenylalanine or tryptophan. The order of the fields is J gene, clone size, V gene, D gene, CDR3 DNA, CDR3 protein. The D gene is left open where the match is weak. Size is omitted from some rows. Given values are once, few, many or a class for expanded clones.

J: TRBJ2-6
size: NA
V: TRBV7-8
D: NA
DNA: TGTGCCAGCAGCTTAGATCTCTCTGGGGCCAACGTCCTGACTTTC
CDR3: CASSLDLSGANVLTF

J: TRBJ1-5
size: NA
V: TRBV5-8
D: NA
DNA: TGTGCCAGCAGCTTGTCTCGAGGGGGGGTACGCAATCAGCCCCAGCATTTT
CDR3: CASSLSRGGVRNQPQHF

J: TRBJ2-3
size: NA
V: TRBV5-6
D: TRBD2
DNA: TGTGCCAGCAGCTTGGGAATAGCGGGAGTTGGACATACGCAGTATTTT
CDR3: CASSLGIAGVGHTQYF

J: TRBJ2-1
size: NA
V: TRBV27
D: TRBD2
DNA: TGTGCCAGCAGTCCCGGACTAGCCTTGAACAATGAGCAGTTCTTC
CDR3: CASSPGLALNNEQFF

J: TRBJ1-5
size: NA
V: TRBV6-5
D: NA
DNA: TGTGCCAGCAGTTGGGGGGACAATCAGCCCCAGCATTTT
CDR3: CASSWGDNQPQHF

J: TRBJ1-1
size: NA
V: TRBV19
D: NA
DNA: TGTGCCAGTATCCAGAACACTGAAGCTTTCTTT
CDR3: CASIQNTEAFF

J: TRBJ1-2
size: NA
V: TRBV9
D: TRBD1
DNA: TGTGCCAGCAGCGGAACAGGGGGCGCAGTTTGGGGCTACACCTTC
CDR3: CASSGTGGAVWGYTF

J: TRBJ2-2
size: NA
V: TRBV6-5
D: TRBD1
DNA: TGTGCCAGCAGGAGGTTCACAGGGGCCGGGGAGCTGTTTTTT
CDR3: CASRRFTGAGELFF

J: TRBJ1-1
size: NA
V: TRBV19
D: NA
DNA: TGTGCCAGTAGTACGGACCTCAGGACTGAAGCTTTCTTT
CDR3: CASSTDLRTEAFF

J: TRBJ2-7
size: NA
V: TRBV30
D: TRBD2
DNA: TGTGCCTGGAGTCTGGCGGGAGTGAGGTACGAGCAGTACTTC
CDR3: CAWSLAGVRYEQYF

J: TRBJ2-7
size: few
V: TRBV5-6
D: TRBD1
DNA: TGTGCCAGCAGCTCGGACAGGGGTGCCTACGAGCAGTACTTC
CDR3: CASSSDRGAYEQYF

J: TRBJ2-1
size: NA
V: TRBV5-4
D: NA
DNA: TGTGCCAGCAGCTTGTCCCCAGCCGATGAGCAGTTCTTC
CDR3: CASSLSPADEQFF

J: TRBJ2-3
size: NA
V: TRBV6-4
D: NA
DNA: TGTGCCAGCAGTGATGAATTAGGCACAGATACGCAGTATTTT
CDR3: CASSDELGTDTQYF

J: TRBJ1-1
size: NA
V: TRBV6-5
D: NA
DNA: TGTGCCAGCAGTTACGGCAGGGAGGCGAACACTGAAGCTTTCTTT
CDR3: CASSYGREANTEAFF

J: TRBJ2-1
size: NA
V: TRBV2
D: NA
DNA: TGTGCCAGCAGTGGACGGCGGGATAGGCCTTACCATGACAATGAGCAGTTCTTC
CDR3: CASSGRRDRPYHDNEQFF

J: TRBJ2-3
size: NA
V: TRBV5-8
D: NA
DNA: TGTGCCAGCAGCTTGGAGTACGGCCTGGGTACGCAGTATTTT
CDR3: CASSLEYGLGTQYF

J: TRBJ2-7
size: few
V: TRBV6-5
D: NA
DNA: TGTGCCAGCAGACCCCACAGGGACTACGAGCAGTACTTC
CDR3: CASRPHRDYEQYF

J: TRBJ2-1
size: NA
V: TRBV4-1
D: NA
DNA: TGCGCCAGCAGCTACATGGATGAGCAGTTCTTC
CDR3: CASSYMDEQFF

J: TRBJ1-1
size: NA
V: TRBV28
D: NA
DNA: TGTGCCAGCAGTTTATTATGGGACACGGGCCCCCCCACTGAAGCTTTCTTT
CDR3: CASSLLWDTGPPTEAFF

J: TRBJ1-3
size: NA
V: TRBV28
D: TRBD1
DNA: TGTGCCGGCCGCAGTCAGGGGGCTGCCGGAAACACCATATATTTT
CDR3: CAGRSQGAAGNTIYF

J: TRBJ2-7
size: NA
V: TRBV2
D: TRBD2
DNA: TGTGCCAGCAGTGAAGCACTAGCGGATACCTACGAGCAGTACTTC
CDR3: CASSEALADTYEQYF

J: TRBJ1-2
size: NA
V: TRBV20-1
D: NA
DNA: TGCAGTGCTCCTCACTCCTATGGCTACACCTTC
CDR3: CSAPHSYGYTF

J: TRBJ2-3
size: once
V: TRBV2
D: TRBD2
DNA: TGTGCCAGCAGTGAACTAGCGGTCAGCACAGATACGCAGTATTTT
CDR3: CASSELAVSTDTQYF

J: TRBJ1-5
size: NA
V: TRBV6-5
D: NA
DNA: TGTGCCAGCAGTTACTCGTGGGTTGGCAATCAGCCCCAGCATTTT
CDR3: CASSYSWVGNQPQHF